What follows are 14 T cell receptor beta chains derived from one specimen sequenced in a study of human T cells and chemical hapten exposure. TCRdb re-derived calls from the RACE reads in MiXCR, one entry per CDR3 protein. The profile covers 300,000 to 400,000 distinct CDR3 sequences, with approximately 5.1% appearing a single time and about 2.5% taken by the ten largest. Regarding time point: pre-sensitization, week 0. The treatment: therapeutic diphenylcyclopropenone sensitization with weekly scalp DPC. Sequenced here: whole blood, sampled in connection with sensitization to the hapten diphenylcyclopropenone (DPC). These receptors were taken from a woman between 50 and 59 years old with alopecia areata. Some clones in this sample may be carry-over from other donors' samples.

This clonotype has a handful of counts. The chain has TRBV6-5 and TRBJ2-2; D is undetermined. Germline V lookup: CDR1 MNHEY, CDR2 SVGAGI. The CDR3 is 11 residues long. The V end lost 6 bases, the J end lost 6 bases, and 5 bases lay between the germline ends. The CDR3 sequence: CASRAAGELFF. The CDR3, as DNA: TGTGCCAGCAGGGCCGCCGGGGAGCTGTTTTTT.

There are many counts of this clonotype. The CDR3 DNA is TGTGCCAGCAGTGAGGACAGGGGGCTAAGCAATTCACCCCTCCACTTT. It is translated as CASSEDRGLSNSPLHF. The V gene is TRBV27, the J gene TRBJ1-6, with 11 nucleotides matching TRBD1. J lost 7 bases, V lost 5 bases, and 7 bases had no gene match. The germline gives CDR1 MNHEY, CDR2 SMNVEV (reference sequence). CDR3 length: 16 residues.

The chain uses TRBV6-5 and TRBJ1-1; a weak D match, TRBD1 (6 bases). V was trimmed by 7 bases and J by 0 bases, leaving 12 bases between them. This CDR3 has 14 residues. Germline V lookup: CDR1 MNHEY, CDR2 SVGAGI. CDR3 in DNA: TGTGCCAGCACCGGACAGCCCATGAACACTGAAGCTTTCTTT. It translates to CASTGQPMNTEAFF.

This clonotype was seen many times. The chain combines TRBV15 with TRBJ2-2; weak D call: TRBD1 (7 bases). Germline V gives CDR1 LNHNV, CDR2 YYDKDF (reference sequence). This CDR3 spans 17 amino acids. The V end was cut by 5 bases, the J end by 5 bases, with 21 bases between. The CDR3 sequence is CATSEIRDSGLTGELFF. The CDR3 coding sequence is TGTGCCACCAGCGAAATCCGGGACAGCGGGCTTACCGGGGAGCTGTTTTTT. The variable domain in full, completed from reference TRBV15 and TRBJ2-2, reads DAMVIQNPRYQVTQFGKPVTLSCSQTLNHNVMYWYQQKSSQAPKLLFHYYDKDFNNEADTPDNFQSRRPNTSFCFLDIRSPGLGDTAMYLCATSEIRDSGLTGELFFGEGSRLTVL.

This clonotype was seen a handful of times. The V gene is TRBV5-1, the J gene TRBJ1-2; D is undetermined. The CDR3 length is 14 residues. Germline V gene sequence: CDR1 SGHRS, CDR2 YFSETQ. V shed 1 base and J shed 6 bases, with 13 bases lying between them. This CDR3 is CASSLRWSDNGYTF. CDR3 DNA sequence: TGCGCCAGCAGCTTGAGATGGTCGGATAATGGCTACACCTTC.

This sequence joins TRBV25-1 and TRBJ1-1; 10 bases line up with TRBD1. Per the germline V gene, CDR1 is MGHDK and CDR2 is SYGVNS. J was trimmed by 3 bases and V by 4 bases; bases with no gene match: 2. The CDR3 totals 14 residues. The CDR3 nucleotides read TGTGCCAGCAGTGGGACAGGGGGATACACTGAAGCTTTCTTT. Translating it yields CASSGTGGYTEAFF.

This chain uses TRBV4-3 with TRBJ2-3; 10 bases are shared with TRBD2. The ends lost 0 bases at V and 8 bases at J; junction bases unmatched: 11. The CDR3 covers 17 residues. In germline, CDR1 is LGHNA, CDR2 YSLEER. DNA of the CDR3: TGCGCCAGCAGCCAAGAGCCCCTAGCGGGAGACTCAGGTACGCAGTATTTT. Residues: CASSQEPLAGDSGTQYF.

A few counts support this clonotype. V usage is TRBV3-1 and J usage is TRBJ2-5, with D possibly being TRBD1 (6 bases). CDR3 size: 16 residues. V lost 1 base and J 3 bases, leaving 15 bases between the germline ends. CDR1 and CDR2 (germline): LGHDT, YNNKEL (reference sequence). CDR3 nucleotides: TGTGCCAGCAGCCAAGGCCCATCCGGGACAAAAGAGACCCAGTACTTC. It is translated as CASSQGPSGTKETQYF.

This clonotype has just a few counts. V and J are TRBV5-1 and TRBJ1-1; a weak D match, TRBD1 (5 bases). This CDR3 is 14 amino acids long. V was trimmed by 2 bases and J by 4 bases, leaving 12 bases between them. CDR1 SGHRS and CDR2 YFSETQ come from the germline V gene. The CDR3 DNA sequence: TGCGCCAGCAGCTTTGAACAGGCCCCCACTGAAGCTTTCTTT. Residues: CASSFEQAPTEAFF.

In regard to this clonotype: The conserved closing phenylalanine or tryptophan is absent in this CDR3, likely reflecting a read error. This chain connects TRBV3-1 to TRBJ1-2; tentatively, D is TRBD1 (5 bases). The length of the CDR3 is 13 residues. Germline loops: CDR1 LGHDT, CDR2 YNNKEL (reference sequence). V shed 10 bases and J shed 8 bases, with 20 bases lying between them. CDR3 DNA: TGTGCCACCCTAGGAGGGGCTATGGGAGGCTACACCCTC. Translating it yields CATLGGAMGGYTL.

This rearrangement joins TRBV28 to TRBJ2-7; D not certain. The CDR3 runs 14 residues. Germline loops: CDR1 MDHEN, CDR2 SYDVKM. The V and J ends lost 3 bases and 4 bases respectively, with 13 bases between them. The CDR3 loop reads CASSFETYPYEQYF. The DNA of the CDR3 is TGTGCCAGCAGTTTCGAGACGTACCCTTACGAGCAGTACTTC. The entire variable domain, with the rest obtained from reference TRBV28 and TRBJ2-7, is as follows: DVKVTQSSRYLVKRTGEKVFLECVQDMDHENMFWYRQDPGLGLRLIYFSYDVKMKEKGDIPEGYSVSREKKERFSLILESASTNQTSMYLCASSFETYPYEQYFGPGTRLTVT.

There are a few counts of this clonotype. The chain couples TRBV13 to TRBJ2-3; D is possibly TRBD2 (6 bases). The CDR3 is made up of 15 amino acids. V was cut by 2 bases and J by 0 bases, with 9 bases left in between. Germline assignment: CDR1 PRHDT and CDR2 FYEKMQ (reference sequence). In DNA, the CDR3 is TGTGCCAGCAGCTTAAGACTAGACAGCACAGATACGCAGTATTTT. Translated, it gives CASSLRLDSTDTQYF.

The chain is built from TRBV20-1 and TRBJ2-3; 12 bases fit TRBD2. The CDR3 has 14 amino acids. Germline values: CDR1 DFQATT, CDR2 SNEGSKA (reference sequence). The trim removed 3 bases at V and 11 bases at J, leaving 9 bases unmatched. CDR3 DNA sequence: TGCAGTGCTAGCCCCGGACTAGCGGGAACCGGGCAGTATTTT. Translating it yields CSASPGLAGTGQYF.

There are many counts of this clonotype. V usage is TRBV27 and J usage is TRBJ2-7, with D perhaps TRBD2 (6 bases). This CDR3 has 13 residues. CDR1 is MNHEY and CDR2 is SMNVEV in the germline V gene (reference sequence). Trimming cost V 7 bases and J 4 bases, with 14 bases left between them. The CDR3 spells CASKTGAAYEQYF. In DNA form, the CDR3 reads TGTGCCAGCAAGACGGGAGCCGCGTACGAGCAGTACTTC.